This paragraph covers one TCR beta chain sequence. What it binds is unknown. The sample originates from a study of cytomegalovirus exposure and HLA in healthy donors. General study points: Reports indicate that TCR beta sequences accurately predicted the HLA-A and HLA-B alleles of most subjects. There were about 160 TCR beta chains listed as cytomegalovirus-associated.

PCR employed 60 Vbeta and 13 Jbeta primers. Measured with immunoSEQ multiplex PCR; TCRdb has only the in-frame clones, and not every one. The sample lists 200,000 to 300,000 clones, about four fifths occurring once. The CDR3 loop spans 15 amino acids. V lost 5 bases to trimming and J lost 0 bases, with 11 bases between them. From germline, CDR1 is SGHAT and CDR2 FQNNGV. The sequence was obtained from a woman aged 35 to 49 in good health and CMV-seropositive. This chain links TRBV11-2 with TRBJ2-1, with D maybe TRBD2 (6 bases). Source material: PBMCs. The CDR3 DNA reads TGTGCCAGCAGCAATCAGCGGGTCTCCTACAATGAGCAGTTCTTC. This codes for CASSNQRVSYNEQFF. Full variable domain (rest looked up from reference TRBV11-2 and TRBJ2-1): EAGVAQSPRYKIIEKRQSVAFWCNPISGHATLYWYQQILGQGPKLLIQFQNNGVVDDSQLPKDRFSAERLKGVDSTLKIQPAKLEDSAVYLCASSNQRVSYNEQFFGPGTRLTVL.